This entry lists 12 T cell receptor beta chains sequenced from one sample in a study of shared clonotypes between healthy human individuals. CD8 cells classed as naive were CD45RO-negative and positively selected for CCR7, excluding terminally differentiated effector memory CD45RA+ cells. Sequencing used immunoSEQ multiplex PCR; TCRdb keeps in-frame clones, though not all of them. The sample shows about 2,200,000 clones, more than 85% of them seen only once. The sequencing sample was made of naive CD8+ T cells from PBMCs. These TCRs come from a man in his late teens or twenties in good health. Some clones in this sample may be carry-over from other donors' samples.

The chain combines TRBV7-3 with TRBJ2-7; 12 bases map to TRBD2. J lost 5 bases, V lost 5 bases, and 4 bases had no gene match. The CDR3 runs to 14 residues. Germline loops: CDR1 SGHTA, CDR2 FQGTGA. The CDR3 here is CASSLAGGLDEQYF. In DNA, the CDR3 is TGTGCCAGCAGCCTAGCGGGAGGGTTGGACGAGCAGTACTTC.

The V call is TRBV28, the J call TRBJ1-1; D remains unclear. V was trimmed by 5 bases and J by 1 base, leaving 20 bases between them. CDR1 is MDHEN and CDR2 is SYDVKM in the germline V gene. The CDR3 contains 17 residues. CDR3 sequence reads: CASSLSRLWRENTEAFF. In DNA, the CDR3 is TGTGCCAGCAGTCTCTCGCGTCTGTGGAGGGAGAACACTGAAGCTTTCTTT.

This clone was recorded only once. The V and J genes are TRBV4-3 and TRBJ2-7; 10 bases map to TRBD1. The V gene end was trimmed by 4 bases and the J gene end by 4 bases; junction bases not matched to a gene: 4. The CDR3 consists of 14 residues. The V gene's germline CDR1 is LGHNA and CDR2 YSLEER. In DNA form, the CDR3 reads TGCGCCAGCAGCCTTGGGACAGGGGAGTACGAGCAGTACTTC. Encoded protein: CASSLGTGEYEQYF.

The chain uses TRBV11-2 and TRBJ1-3, with D perhaps matching TRBD1 (6 bases). Germline V gene sequence: CDR1 SGHAT, CDR2 FQNNGV. This CDR3 comprises 15 residues. The V and J ends lost 5 bases and 7 bases respectively, with 18 bases between them. CDR3 region: CASSQGGGRGNTIYF. DNA for the CDR3: TGTGCCAGCAGCCAAGGAGGGGGTCGGGGGAACACCATATATTTT.

This chain uses TRBV27 with TRBJ2-7, with 10 nucleotides matching TRBD2. V was clipped by 3 bases and J by 5 bases; unmatched bases: 10. This CDR3 is 16 amino acids long. Germline CDR1 MNHEY, CDR2 SMNVEV (reference sequence). CDR3 bases: TGTGCCAGCAGTTTCATTCTGACTAGCGGGTCTCACGAGCAGTACTTC. It translates to CASSFILTSGSHEQYF.

This clone was detected only once. The V call is TRBV6-6, the J call TRBJ2-4; 9 bases line up with TRBD2. Trimming removed 4 bases from V and 1 base from J; junction bases left unmatched: 2. The CDR3 extends over 15 amino acids. Germline CDR1 MNHNY, CDR2 SVGAGI (reference sequence). This chain's CDR3 is CASSLLAGAKNIQYF. The CDR3 bases are TGTGCCAGCAGTTTACTAGCGGGTGCCAAAAACATTCAGTACTTC.

The chain carries TRBV13 and TRBJ2-7; TRBD2 aligns across 7 bases. With 6 bases clipped from V and 2 bases from J, the junction kept 4 bases outside the gene matches. Germline CDR1 is PRHDT and CDR2 is FYEKMQ (reference sequence). CDR3 size: 13 residues. The CDR3 DNA is TGTGCCAGCAGGGAGACTAGCACCTACGAGCAGTACTTC. This gives the protein CASRETSTYEQYF.

The V and J genes are TRBV7-9 and TRBJ2-7; the D call may be TRBD1 or TRBD2 (5 bases each). The CDR3 contains 17 residues. V was trimmed by 1 base and J by 2 bases, leaving 18 bases between them. The V gene's germline CDR1 is SEHNR and CDR2 FQNEAQ (reference sequence). The CDR3 loop is CASSLDTTGRGPYEQYF. CDR3 bases: TGTGCCAGCAGCTTAGATACAACGGGACGGGGACCCTACGAGCAGTACTTC.

This rearrangement joins TRBV29-1 to TRBJ2-2, with 10 bases fitting TRBD2. The V segment lost 7 bases and the J segment 7 bases; nucleotides outside the gene matches: 15. The length of the CDR3 is 16 residues. CDR1 is SQVTM and CDR2 is ANQGSEA in the germline V gene. The CDR3: CSGTLSGRALSGELFF. CDR3 nucleotide sequence: TGCAGCGGGACCCTCAGCGGGAGGGCGCTTAGCGGGGAGCTGTTTTTT.

The CDR3 nucleotides read TGTGCCAGCAGTTACTCTTTGAGGGCCTACGAGCAGTACTTC. Protein: CASSYSLRAYEQYF. V usage is TRBV6-5 and J usage is TRBJ2-7, with D possibly being TRBD2 (5 bases). The V end lost 0 bases, the J end lost 2 bases, and 8 bases lay between the germline ends. The CDR3 has 14 amino acids. Germline CDR1 reads MNHEY; CDR2 reads SVGAGI.

The chain links TRBV6-1 to TRBJ1-4; D uncertain. Trimming took off 6 bases at V and 5 bases at J, with 4 bases between the two ends. The CDR3 is made up of 11 amino acids. CDR1 is MNHNS, CDR2 SASEGT, per germline. CDR3 region: CASSLNEKLFF. The CDR3 DNA reads TGTGCCAGCAGCCTGAATGAAAAACTGTTTTTT.

This clone appeared a few times. The chain couples TRBV7-2 to TRBJ1-1; D unresolved. Germline-derived CDR1 and CDR2 are SGHTA and FQGNSA. Trimming took 5 bases from V and 6 from J, leaving 10 bases between them. The CDR3 sequence is 12 residues long. CDR3 region: CASSQDGAEAFF. CDR3 DNA: TGTGCCAGCAGCCAGGACGGGGCTGAAGCTTTCTTT.